The 19 T cell receptor beta chains in this list originate from one sample, sequenced in a study of T cell responses to AZD1222 COVID-19 vaccine. Using immunoSEQ multiplex PCR, the repertoire was profiled, and TCRdb retains in-frame clones only, with some absent. Among more than 95,000 clones listed, more than 75% were seen once. The sequencing here drew on peripheral blood, taken 28 days after the second AZD1222 dose. The receptors shown here come from an adult who received the AZD1222 COVID-19 vaccine.

The gene calls are TRBV7-3 and TRBJ2-3, with D possibly TRBD2 on 5 matching bases. CDR1 is SGHTA and CDR2 is FQGTGA in the germline V gene. CDR3 size: 15 residues. Trimming stripped 2 bases from V and 5 bases from J, with 14 bases between. CDR3 in amino acids: CASSLSGLEGDTQYF. In nucleotides, the CDR3 is TGTGCCAGCAGCTTATCGGGCCTAGAGGGAGATACGCAGTATTTT.

The gene calls are TRBV5-4 and TRBJ1-4; D is undetermined. This CDR3 region has 12 residues. V gave up 7 bases and J gave up 7 bases, with 11 bases separating them. Per germline, CDR1 SGHNT and CDR2 YYREEE (reference sequence). The DNA for the CDR3 is TGTGCCAGCGGAGAGGAAGGTGAAAAACTGTTTTTT. Translated, it gives CASGEEGEKLFF.

This chain links TRBV4-1 with TRBJ2-2, with 10 bases matching TRBD1. CDR3 length: 17 residues. V dropped 4 bases and J dropped 4; count of bases not matched to a gene: 9. Germline values: CDR1 MGHRA, CDR2 YSYEKL. The CDR3 region has the DNA TGCGCCAGCAGCCCAGTACCGGGACAGGGGATCACCGGGGAGCTGTTTTTT. Amino acids: CASSPVPGQGITGELFF.

This chain connects TRBV3-1 (or the pseudogene TRBV3-2) to TRBJ1-1, with D perhaps TRBD1 (6 bases). The germline CDR1 and CDR2 sequences are LGHDT and YNNKEL (reference sequence). This CDR3 comprises 13 residues. V lost 1 base, J lost 12 bases, and 15 bases lay in between. CDR3 DNA sequence: TGTGCCAGCAGCCAAGGAAACAGGGTGCAAACTTTCTTT. It translates to CASSQGNRVQTFF.

The J gene is TRBJ2-7, the V gene TRBV3-1 (or the pseudogene TRBV3-2); D is unclear. In germline, CDR1 is LGHDT, CDR2 YNNKEL (reference sequence). V was cut by 1 base and J by 0 bases, with 13 bases left in between. This CDR3 region has 16 residues. The DNA of the CDR3 is TGTGCCAGCAGCCAAGCTGGAAGGGCCCTCTCCTACGAGCAGTACTTC. Its protein is CASSQAGRALSYEQYF.

This chain connects TRBV2 to TRBJ1-1, with D perhaps TRBD1 (5 bases). This CDR3 has 15 residues. V was shortened by 7 bases and J by 0 bases, with 15 bases between the two germline ends. Germline assignment: CDR1 SNHLY and CDR2 FYNNEI. CDR3 sequence (DNA): TGTGCCAGCAATAGGCAGGGAGGAGTGAACACTGAAGCTTTCTTT. Protein: CASNRQGGVNTEAFF.

The chain uses TRBV28 and TRBJ2-1; 8 bases are shared with TRBD2. CDR1 is MDHEN, CDR2 SYDVKM, per germline. V trimming: 5 bases; J trimming: 4 bases; junction bases outside the gene matches: 7. The CDR3 runs to 15 residues. Here the CDR3 DNA reads TGTGCCAGCAGTCCCGGACTAGCCGGGTACAATGAGCAGTTCTTC. This encodes CASSPGLAGYNEQFF.

The rearrangement links TRBV19 to TRBJ1-5, with TRBD1 matching over 7 bases. Germline values: CDR1 LNHDA, CDR2 SQIVND (reference sequence). The CDR3 runs to 15 residues. Trimming cost V 4 bases and J 4 bases; bases outside gene matches: 7. The CDR3 DNA follows: TGTGCCAGTAGTAGCCGGGACAGCTCTAATCAGCCCCAGCATTTT. It yields the protein CASSSRDSSNQPQHF.

The chain links TRBV28 to TRBJ2-7; 8 bases are shared with TRBD1. The V gene end was trimmed by 3 bases and the J gene end by 1 base; junction bases not matched to a gene: 5. The CDR3 is 15 residues long. Germline CDR1 reads MDHEN; CDR2 reads SYDVKM. The CDR3 here is CASSLGQGASYEQYF. The DNA of the CDR3 is TGTGCCAGCAGTTTGGGGCAGGGGGCGTCCTACGAGCAGTACTTC.

This sequence joins TRBV27 and TRBJ2-3; weak D call: TRBD2 (6 bases). Per germline, CDR1 MNHEY and CDR2 SMNVEV (reference sequence). The CDR3 length is 14 residues. V was cut by 6 bases and J by 1 base, with 11 bases left in between. The CDR3: CASRAGRGTDTQYF. The CDR3 DNA reads as TGTGCCAGCAGGGCGGGACGTGGCACAGATACGCAGTATTTT.

The CDR3 coding sequence is TGCGCCAGCAGCCAAGTGAGAACCTATGAGCAGTTCTTC. This sequence encodes CASSQVRTYEQFF. This chain uses TRBV4-3 with TRBJ2-1; no clear D. Trimming shortened V by 1 base and J by 8 bases, and 9 bases separated the two germline ends. CDR3 length: 13 amino acids. The germline V gene encodes CDR1 LGHNA and CDR2 YSLEER.

The chain links TRBV14 to TRBJ2-6; D uncertain. The germline CDR1 and CDR2 sequences are SGHDN and FVKESK. V was cut by 2 bases and J by 0 bases, with 11 bases left in between. The CDR3 length is 17 residues. CDR3 nucleotide sequence: TGTGCCAGCAGCCAACGTCTACCCTTCTCTGGGGCCAACGTCCTGACTTTC. Translated, it gives CASSQRLPFSGANVLTF.

This chain uses TRBV6-2 or TRBV6-3 with TRBJ1-1, with D possibly TRBD1 on 6 matching bases. The CDR3 consists of 15 residues. Germline V gene lookup returns CDR1 MNHEY and CDR2 SVGEGT. Trimming took off 5 bases at V and 1 base at J, with 14 bases between the two ends. The chain's CDR3 is CASSRKGVKNTEAFF. In DNA form, the CDR3 reads TGTGCCAGCAGTCGTAAGGGGGTCAAGAACACTGAAGCTTTCTTT.

The CDR3 DNA follows: TGTGCCACCAGCCCGATCGGCGGCCAAGAGACCCAGTACTTC. Protein: CATSPIGGQETQYF. This chain links TRBV15 with TRBJ2-5; D gene ambiguous. Germline CDR1 LNHNV, CDR2 YYDKDF (reference sequence). The ends were cut back, 5 bases at V and 1 base at J, with 11 bases in the middle. This CDR3 is 14 amino acids long.

This clone was observed once. The chain carries TRBV5-4 and TRBJ1-1, with 7 bases identical to TRBD1. This CDR3 comprises 16 residues. In germline, CDR1 is SGHNT, CDR2 YYREEE (reference sequence). Losses at the gene ends were 6 bases for V and 3 bases for J; bases not matched to a gene: 14. This chain's CDR3 is CASTHRRGQPDTEAFF. The CDR3 DNA reads as TGTGCCAGCACCCACAGGAGGGGACAGCCTGACACTGAAGCTTTCTTT.

V is TRBV28 and J is TRBJ1-5; 8 bases are a match to TRBD1. This CDR3 contains 15 residues. The germline V gene has CDR1 MDHEN and CDR2 SYDVKM. J was trimmed by 6 bases and V by 3 bases; bases with no gene match: 7. CDR3 loop: CASSFQQGARQPQHF. The CDR3 nucleotides read TGTGCCAGCAGTTTTCAGCAGGGGGCACGTCAGCCCCAGCATTTT.

The chain recombines TRBV3-1 (or the pseudogene TRBV3-2) with TRBJ2-3; D call uncertain. The CDR3 spans 14 residues. Trimming left V 4 bases short and J 5 bases short, with 13 bases between. The germline V gene has CDR1 LGHDT and CDR2 YNNKEL (reference sequence). The chain's CDR3 is CASSPPVVRDTQYF. The CDR3 region has the DNA TGTGCCAGCAGCCCGCCGGTGGTTAGAGATACGCAGTATTTT.

The genes are TRBV15 and TRBJ2-7; 7 nucleotides line up with TRBD2. V gave up 1 base and J gave up 4 bases; unmatched junction bases: 10. Per the germline V gene, CDR1 is LNHNV and CDR2 is YYDKDF (reference sequence). The CDR3 loop spans 16 amino acids. The CDR3 spells CATSRVVGGSGYEQYF. The CDR3 DNA follows: TGTGCCACCAGCAGAGTCGTGGGCGGGAGTGGGTACGAGCAGTACTTC.

The J gene is TRBJ2-1, the V gene TRBV24-1; 8 bases match TRBD2. The CDR3 has 16 residues. V lost 4 bases, J lost 0 bases, and 4 bases stayed unmatched. The germline CDR1 and CDR2 sequences are KGHDR and SFDVKD. CDR3 bases: TGTGCCACCAGTGACCCCAGCGGGAGCTCCTACAATGAGCAGTTCTTC. It specifies CATSDPSGSSYNEQFF.